The 14 T cell receptor beta chains below come from one sample, sequenced in a study of blood T cell repertoires in COVID-19. Measured with immunoSEQ multiplex PCR; TCRdb has only the in-frame clones, and not every one. The sample has a few hundred thousand clones; approximately 90% are singletons. Sample: peripheral blood. The receptors were gathered from a man younger than 35 with active or convalescent COVID-19.

This chain uses TRBV7-2 with TRBJ1-5; 10 bases line up with TRBD1. The junction had 3 bases not matched to a gene; V was cut back by 2 bases and J by 2 bases. This CDR3 contains 16 residues. Germline CDR1 reads SGHTA; CDR2 reads FQGNSA. In DNA, the CDR3 is TGTGCCAGCAGCTTATTCGGGACAGGGGGCAATCAGCCCCAGCATTTT. Its protein is CASSLFGTGGNQPQHF.

This clone has only a few counts. This chain links TRBV2 with TRBJ1-2, with 8 bases lining up with TRBD1. Germline V CDR1 and CDR2: SNHLY, FYNNEI. V gave up 2 bases and J gave up 3 bases; unmatched junction bases: 5. The CDR3 loop spans 15 amino acids. DNA for the CDR3: TGTGCCAGCAGTGAAACCCAGGGGGCGCACTATGGCTACACCTTC. This translates into CASSETQGAHYGYTF.

This rearrangement joins TRBV27 to TRBJ2-4, with unresolved D. The CDR3 has 14 residues. CDR1 and CDR2 from the germline V gene are MNHEY and SMNVEV (reference sequence). The ends were cut back, 11 bases at V and 0 bases at J, with 14 bases in the middle. The CDR3 nucleotides read TGTGCCTCATCAGGCGCACTAGCCAAAAACATTCAGTACTTC. It codes for CASSGALAKNIQYF.

CDR3 sequence: CASSEREGVQYF. As DNA, the CDR3 is TGTGCCAGCAGTGAAAGGGAGGGTGTGCAGTATTTT. This sequence joins TRBV2 and TRBJ2-3; 7 positions agree with TRBD2. Germline CDR1 SNHLY, CDR2 FYNNEI. Trimming took 2 bases from V and 11 from J; bases not matched to a gene: 4. The CDR3 is 12 amino acids.

The chain joins TRBV5-6 to TRBJ1-5, with D maybe TRBD1 (5 bases). Germline assignment: CDR1 SGHDT and CDR2 YYEEEE. CDR3 size: 15 residues. Trimming cost V 4 bases and J 0 bases, with 11 bases left between them. The CDR3 region has the DNA TGTGCCAGCAGCGTGATGGGGCCTAGCAATCAGCCCCAGCATTTT. As protein: CASSVMGPSNQPQHF. Full variable domain (remainder filled in from reference TRBV5-6 and TRBJ1-5): DAGVTQSPTHLIKTRGQQVTLRCSPKSGHDTVSWYQQALGQGPQFIFQYYEEEERQRGNFPDRFSGHQFPNYSSELNVNALLLGDSALYLCASSVMGPSNQPQHFGDGTRLSIL.

The chain has TRBV10-3 and TRBJ1-1; D ambiguous. Germline lookup yields CDR1 ENHRY and CDR2 SYGVKD. The CDR3 loop spans 11 amino acids. V shed 8 bases and J shed 9 bases, with 13 bases lying between them. DNA for the CDR3: TGTGCCATCGCGGATCTGGAAAAAGCTTTCTTT. This gives the protein CAIADLEKAFF.

The chain carries TRBV16 and TRBJ1-5, with TRBD1 as a possible D gene (5 bases). CDR1 is KGHSY, CDR2 FQNENV, per germline. The V gene lost 4 bases and the J gene lost 6 bases, with 16 bases spanning the gap. The CDR3 consists of 15 residues. CDR3 loop: CASSPSIDRAQPQHF. Written as DNA, the CDR3 is TGTGCCAGCAGCCCCTCGATCGACAGAGCTCAGCCCCAGCATTTT.

Written as DNA, the CDR3 is TGTGCCAGCAGCCCTCGGACAGGCCCCACCACCAGCTCGTTCTTC. Residues: CASSPRTGPTTSSFF. The rearrangement joins TRBV11-2 to TRBJ2-1; 7 bases align to TRBD1. Germline loops: CDR1 SGHAT, CDR2 FQNNGV. There are 15 residues in the CDR3. After removal of 5 bases from V and 15 bases from J, the junction contained 19 bases not matched to a gene.

The chain joins TRBV4-1 to TRBJ2-3; 14 positions agree with TRBD2. V lost 2 bases to trimming and J lost 0 bases; unmatched junction nucleotides: 7. CDR3 length: 19 residues. Germline V lookup: CDR1 MGHRA, CDR2 YSYEKL. The CDR3 reads CASSQRGLAGAQSTDTQYF. CDR3 bases: TGCGCCAGCAGCCAACGGGGACTAGCGGGAGCTCAGAGCACAGATACGCAGTATTTT.

J is TRBJ2-7 and V is TRBV28; 9 nucleotides align to TRBD1. This CDR3 is 15 amino acids long. Looked up from germline, CDR1 is MDHEN and CDR2 is SYDVKM. V was clipped by 6 bases and J by 2 bases; unmatched bases: 8. CDR3 in amino acids: CASSVPGQGTYEQYF. As DNA, the CDR3 is TGTGCCAGCAGCGTTCCGGGACAGGGCACCTACGAGCAGTACTTC.

CDR3 sequence (DNA): TGTGCCAGCAGCAATGGACCTCACCCCGGGATGTTCTTC. Protein sequence: CASSNGPHPGMFF. The chain combines TRBV21-1 with TRBJ2-1; the table names TRBD2, a call not compared with the DNA. TRBV21-1 is a listed pseudogene. The CDR3 covers 13 residues.

With regard to this clone: One end of the junction is discordant with germline, which a read error may explain. The CDR3 bases are TGTGCCAGCAGCCCTTCTCTGGACAGGGGGTTAGAGGCCCAGTACTTC. Its protein product is CASSPSLDRGLEAQYF. This chain uses TRBV13 with TRBJ2-5, with TRBD1 identical over 10 bases. This CDR3 comprises 16 residues. CDR1 is PRHDT, CDR2 FYEKMQ, per germline (reference sequence).

This chain joins TRBV5-1 and TRBJ2-2; perhaps TRBD2 as D (6 bases). CDR3 length: 14 residues. Trimming left V 0 bases short and J 5 bases short, with 8 bases between. The germline gives CDR1 SGHRS, CDR2 YFSETQ. CDR3 in amino acids: CASSLAGATGELFF. In DNA, the CDR3 is TGCGCCAGCAGCTTGGCGGGAGCAACCGGGGAGCTGTTTTTT.

This chain joins TRBV7-2 and TRBJ2-2, with D possibly being TRBD1 (5 bases). Per germline, CDR1 SGHTA and CDR2 FQGNSA. The V end lost 4 bases, the J end lost 6 bases, and 12 bases lay between the germline ends. The CDR3 loop spans 14 amino acids. In DNA, the CDR3 is TGTGCCAGCAGCTCCTCTGGGGCGTCCGGGGAGCTGTTTTTT. It is translated as CASSSSGASGELFF.